This T cell receptor beta chain was identified during a study of response to subunit inactivated influenza vaccine. Study-level points and caveats: Authors suggested each seasonal influenza vaccination recruits few new T cells.

This clonotype was found many times. No antigen is known for it. The CDR3 covers 13 residues. The germline CDR1 and CDR2 sequences are DFQATT and SNEGSKA (reference sequence). Trimming removed 6 bases from V and 7 bases from J, with 19 bases in between. TCRdb re-analysed the RT-PCR reads in MiXCR, keeping a single row per CDR3 protein. This table holds some 480,000 distinct CDR3 sequences, 9.5% to 12% found once. J is TRBJ2-7 and V is TRBV20-1; weak D call: TRBD1 (5 bases). The clonotype originates from a man between 50 and 59 years old who received an inactivated influenza vaccine. The sample in question was PBMCs from blood, obtained 35 to 45 days after vaccination. CDR3 sequence reads: CSAPGPASREQYF. CDR3 sequence (DNA): TGCAGTGCCCCAGGGCCGGCTTCTAGGGAGCAGTACTTC.